One sample yielded the 15 T cell receptor beta chains listed below, sequenced in a study of blood T cell repertoires in COVID-19. Sequenced by immunoSEQ multiplex PCR; TCRdb stores in-frame clones only, minus some. The data show 160,000 or so clones, about four fifths seen once. The sample taken for sequencing was peripheral blood. The receptors were sampled from a man aged 60 to 75 with acute or convalescent COVID-19.

This clone turned up a few times. This chain links TRBV21-1 with TRBJ1-4; the D call of TRBD1 is as the table states it, not checked on the DNA. TRBV21-1 is a pseudogene segment. The CDR3 runs to 16 residues. CDR3 DNA sequence: TGTGCCAGCAGACTTTTACCGGGACAGGCAAATGAAAAACTGTTTTTT. Encoded protein: CASRLLPGQANEKLFF.

This sequence joins TRBV6-6 and TRBJ1-2; D is uncertain. V dropped 1 base and J dropped 0 bases, with 12 bases sitting between them. The germline gives CDR1 MNHNY, CDR2 SVGAGI (reference sequence). The CDR3 covers 16 residues. The CDR3 DNA is TGTGCCAGCAGTTACTTAGCAGACCCGACTAACTATGGCTACACCTTC. Translated, it gives CASSYLADPTNYGYTF.

This chain uses TRBV5-4 with TRBJ1-5, with TRBD1 matching over 7 bases. This CDR3 has 13 residues. V dropped 4 bases and J dropped 6; count of bases not matched to a gene: 4. The V gene's germline CDR1 is SGHNT and CDR2 YYREEE (reference sequence). This CDR3 is CASSQGVGQPQHF. For the CDR3, the DNA is TGTGCCAGCAGCCAGGGGGTGGGTCAGCCCCAGCATTTT. The full variable domain, its missing parts supplied by reference TRBV5-4 and TRBJ1-5, is ETGVTQSPTHLIKTRGQQVTLRCSSQSGHNTVSWYQQALGQGPQFIFQYYREEENGRGNFPPRFSGLQFPNYSSELNVNALELDDSALYLCASSQGVGQPQHFGDGTRLSIL.

This chain connects TRBV19 to TRBJ2-1; 13 bases line up with TRBD2. The CDR3 has 19 residues. V gave up 6 bases and J gave up 0 bases; unmatched junction bases: 11. The V gene's germline CDR1 is LNHDA and CDR2 SQIVND (reference sequence). CDR3 amino acids: CASRRTSGGAAGSYNEQFF. The DNA for the CDR3 is TGTGCCAGTAGGCGAACTAGCGGGGGGGCCGCAGGCTCCTACAATGAGCAGTTCTTC. Supplemented by reference TRBV19 and TRBJ2-1, the full variable domain reads DGGITQSPKYLFRKEGQNVTLSCEQNLNHDAMYWYRQDPGQGLRLIYYSQIVNDFQKGDIAEGYSVSREKKESFPLTVTSAQKNPTAFYLCASRRTSGGAAGSYNEQFFGPGTRLTVL.

The chain couples TRBV3-1 (or the pseudogene TRBV3-2) to TRBJ2-1; D might be TRBD2 (5 bases). The CDR3 consists of 13 residues. Germline-derived CDR1 and CDR2 are LGHDT and YNNKEL (reference sequence). Trimming removed 2 bases at V and 7 bases at J, with 9 bases between. The DNA of the CDR3 is TGTGCCAGCAGCCAAAACGGGATGAATGAGCAGTTCTTC. Protein: CASSQNGMNEQFF.

This clone was found a few times. The chain links TRBV28 to TRBJ1-2, with a weak D call TRBD1 (6 bases). The CDR3 extends over 13 amino acids. CDR1 and CDR2 from the germline V gene are MDHEN and SYDVKM. V was shortened by 6 bases and J by 10 bases, with 18 bases between the two germline ends. CDR3 nucleotides: TGTGCCAGCAGCTGGCGGGGGGCGGGTGACTACACCTTC. It yields the protein CASSWRGAGDYTF.

The chain carries TRBV18 and TRBJ2-5; D might be TRBD2 (5 bases). Germline CDR1 and CDR2: KGHSH and LQKENI. Trimming shortened V by 3 bases and J by 2 bases, and 10 bases separated the two germline ends. This CDR3 spans 14 amino acids. The CDR3 DNA is TGTGCCAGCTCACCCCCCCGGGGTCAAGAGACCCAGTACTTC. This encodes CASSPPRGQETQYF.

The chain recombines TRBV28 with TRBJ1-1, with a tentative D call TRBD1 (5 bases). The CDR3 covers 13 residues. Trimming removed 3 bases from V and 8 bases from J, with 13 bases in between. From germline, CDR1 is MDHEN and CDR2 SYDVKM. CDR3 sequence: CASSFDPKGEAFF. In DNA, the CDR3 is TGTGCCAGCAGTTTTGATCCCAAGGGGGAAGCTTTCTTT.

V usage is TRBV2 and J usage is TRBJ1-5; D uncertain. V lost 6 bases, J lost 6 bases, and 15 bases lay in between. The CDR3 is 14 residues long. Germline V CDR1 and CDR2: SNHLY, FYNNEI. CDR3 in DNA: TGTGCCAGCAGCACAAACGGGGAGCGTCAGCCCCAGCATTTT. Translated: CASSTNGERQPQHF.

The chain carries TRBV7-3 and TRBJ2-5, with a possible D match to TRBD2 (6 bases). The length of the CDR3 is 17 residues. V was clipped by 0 bases and J by 1 base, with 15 bases between them. Per the germline V gene, CDR1 is SGHTA and CDR2 is FQGTGA. This chain's CDR3 is CASSLTGSGRGQETQYF. In DNA form, the CDR3 reads TGTGCCAGCAGCTTAACGGGTTCGGGGCGGGGCCAAGAGACCCAGTACTTC. Supplemented by reference TRBV7-3 and TRBJ2-5, the full variable domain reads GAGVSQTPSNKVTEKGKYVELRCDPISGHTALYWYRQSLGQGPEFLIYFQGTGAADDSGLPNDRFFAVRPEGSVSTLKIQRTERGDSAVYLCASSLTGSGRGQETQYFGPGTRLLVL.

The chain combines TRBV4-2 with TRBJ1-3; 9 bases match TRBD1. V shed 0 bases and J 0 bases; nucleotides not matched to a gene: 3. This CDR3 contains 17 residues. Germline V lookup: CDR1 LGHNA, CDR2 YNFKEQ. The CDR3 sequence: CASSQDGTGSSGNTIYF. The CDR3 nucleotides read TGTGCCAGCAGCCAAGATGGGACAGGGAGCTCTGGAAACACCATATATTTT.

The V call is TRBV9, the J call TRBJ1-3, with 11 bases lining up with TRBD1. The CDR3 is 18 residues long. V lost 0 bases and J lost 4; bases outside the gene matches: 9. Germline CDR1 and CDR2: SGDLS and YYNGEE. This CDR3 is CASSVAPAGTGGGNTIYF. Written as DNA, the CDR3 is TGTGCCAGCAGCGTAGCGCCCGCCGGGACAGGGGGAGGAAACACCATATATTTT.

The chain couples TRBV20-1 to TRBJ1-2; D is unclear. V was cut by 4 bases and J by 4 bases, with 7 bases left in between. The CDR3 length is 11 residues. The germline V gene encodes CDR1 DFQATT and CDR2 SNEGSKA (reference sequence). CDR3 sequence: CSATPGYGYTF. For the CDR3, the DNA is TGCAGTGCTACCCCAGGCTATGGCTACACCTTC.

A few counts support this clone. The CDR3 region is CASSLLAGAAKNIQYF. CDR3 bases: TGTGCCAGCAGCCTACTAGCGGGAGCGGCCAAAAACATTCAGTACTTC. The rearrangement joins TRBV14 to TRBJ2-4; 11 positions agree with TRBD2. The CDR3 length is 16 residues. The junction had 3 bases not matched to a gene; V was cut back by 4 bases and J by 1 base. Germline V gene data show CDR1 as SGHDN and CDR2 as FVKESK.

V usage is TRBV30 and J usage is TRBJ1-5; D is undetermined. The CDR3 contains 13 residues. The V end was cut by 3 bases, the J end by 7 bases, with 13 bases between. Germline V lookup: CDR1 GTSNPN, CDR2 SVGIG (reference sequence). The CDR3 sequence is CAWSPGLDQPQHF. As DNA, the CDR3 is TGTGCCTGGAGCCCGGGATTGGACCAGCCCCAGCATTTT.